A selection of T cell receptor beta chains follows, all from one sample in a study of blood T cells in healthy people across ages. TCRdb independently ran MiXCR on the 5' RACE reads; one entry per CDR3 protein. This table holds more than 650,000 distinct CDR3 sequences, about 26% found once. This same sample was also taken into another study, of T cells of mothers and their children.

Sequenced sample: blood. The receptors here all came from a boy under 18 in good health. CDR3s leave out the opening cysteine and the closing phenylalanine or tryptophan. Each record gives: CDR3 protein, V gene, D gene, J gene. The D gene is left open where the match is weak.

CDR3aa: ASSSMPAGGEQY
v_gene: TRBV28
d_gene: TRBD1
j_gene: TRBJ2-7

CDR3aa: ASSWTSGGLTDTQY
v_gene: TRBV12-3/TRBV12-4
d_gene: TRBD2
j_gene: TRBJ2-3

CDR3aa: ASSWNSDPFYGYT
v_gene: TRBV12-3/TRBV12-4
d_gene: -
j_gene: TRBJ1-2

CDR3aa: ASSPSDRNYGYT
v_gene: TRBV7-3
d_gene: -
j_gene: TRBJ1-2

CDR3aa: ASSPWIAGPSYEQY
v_gene: TRBV3-1
d_gene: -
j_gene: TRBJ2-7

CDR3aa: ASTNPTGGGYT
v_gene: TRBV6-5
d_gene: TRBD1
j_gene: TRBJ1-2

CDR3aa: SLSGGARNEQF
v_gene: TRBV20-1
d_gene: TRBD2
j_gene: TRBJ2-1

CDR3aa: ASSHPLGGHYEQY
v_gene: TRBV3-1
d_gene: -
j_gene: -

CDR3aa: ASSSNMRRMEEKLF
v_gene: TRBV7-9
d_gene: -
j_gene: TRBJ1-4

CDR3aa: ASSPPTTDTQY
v_gene: TRBV18
d_gene: -
j_gene: TRBJ2-3

CDR3aa: ASSVDWGSFTDTQY
v_gene: TRBV9
d_gene: -
j_gene: TRBJ2-3

CDR3aa: ASGATGGRSTEAF
v_gene: TRBV27
d_gene: TRBD1
j_gene: TRBJ1-1

CDR3aa: ATSNRWRSLDQPQH
v_gene: TRBV15
d_gene: -
j_gene: TRBJ1-5

CDR3aa: ASSPDGVFNEKLF
v_gene: TRBV18
d_gene: -
j_gene: TRBJ1-4

CDR3aa: ASGLTGGGSNEQF
v_gene: TRBV5-1
d_gene: TRBD1
j_gene: TRBJ2-1

CDR3aa: ASSSSRADTQY
v_gene: TRBV12-3/TRBV12-4
d_gene: -
j_gene: TRBJ2-3

CDR3aa: ASSLWTVSGANVLT
v_gene: TRBV5-1
d_gene: -
j_gene: TRBJ2-6

CDR3aa: SARGQKKLSSSYEQY
v_gene: TRBV20-1
d_gene: TRBD1
j_gene: TRBJ2-7

CDR3aa: ATSRADYGYT
v_gene: TRBV15
d_gene: -
j_gene: TRBJ1-2

CDR3aa: ASSPSGGPYEQY
v_gene: TRBV7-9
d_gene: TRBD2
j_gene: TRBJ2-7

CDR3aa: SARGGLNTDTQY
v_gene: TRBV20-1
d_gene: -
j_gene: TRBJ2-3

CDR3aa: ASSPPAGEQF
v_gene: TRBV7-3
d_gene: -
j_gene: TRBJ2-1

CDR3aa: ASSSEGQGTQY
v_gene: TRBV5-1
d_gene: -
j_gene: TRBJ2-5

CDR3aa: SAHRTDTQY
v_gene: TRBV20-1
d_gene: -
j_gene: TRBJ2-3

CDR3aa: ASSFRSGYGYT
v_gene: TRBV12-3/TRBV12-4
d_gene: -
j_gene: TRBJ1-2

CDR3aa: ASRRTGGHQETQY
v_gene: TRBV11-2
d_gene: TRBD1
j_gene: TRBJ2-5

CDR3aa: ASSPGGTGSHEQY
v_gene: TRBV12-3/TRBV12-4
d_gene: TRBD1
j_gene: TRBJ2-7

CDR3aa: SVEPLRGDLHEQF
v_gene: TRBV29-1
d_gene: TRBD2
j_gene: TRBJ2-1